These T cell receptor beta chains were read from a single sample in a study of regulatory T cells in long-lasting Graves disease. MiXCR, applied by TCRdb to the multiplex PCR reads, yields one record per CDR3 protein. Of more than 300,000 distinct CDR3 sequences in the sample, around 15% were seen once. This same sample was also part of a study on T cells in Graves' hyperthyroidism and ophthalmopathy.

Sequenced material: peripheral blood mononuclear cells (PBMCs), taken at new diagnosis, from a patient treated with antithyroid drugs. Every receptor here comes from a woman aged 18-29 years with Graves disease. The CDR3 runs from the conserved cysteine through the conserved F or W. D genes are given only for firm matches. Some rows mark clone size as missing; the rest say once, few, many or name a class of expanded clone.

V	J	size	length	D	DNA	CDR3
TRBV15	TRBJ2-7	many	13	TRBD1	TGTGCCACCAGCCCAGGACAGGGGAACGAGCAGTACTTC	CATSPGQGNEQYF
TRBV3-1	TRBJ2-3	-	16	TRBD2	TGTGCCAGCAGCCAAGAAACTAGCGGGGGGGCAGATACGCAGTATTTT	CASSQETSGGADTQYF
TRBV5-1	TRBJ2-1	many	17	-	TGCGCCAGCAGCTTGGGAGATGGGGGAGCTAGGTACAATGAGCAGTTCTTC	CASSLGDGGARYNEQFF
TRBV7-9	TRBJ2-2	-	16	TRBD1	TGTGCCAGCAAACCACAGGGGGCCCTTTACACCGGGGAGCTGTTTTTT	CASKPQGALYTGELFF
TRBV11-2	TRBJ2-1	-	15	-	TGTGCCAGCAGCTTAGCGGGGGCCCCGGGTAAGGCGCAGTTCTTC	CASSLAGAPGKAQFF
TRBV6-1	TRBJ2-1	once	14	-	TGTGCCAGCAGAGGGGTGGTTTGGGACAATGAGCAGTTCTTC	CASRGVVWDNEQFF
TRBV9	TRBJ2-1	few	16	TRBD2	TGTGCCAGCAGCTCTCAGACTAGCGGGAAAGGGAATGAGCAGCTCTTC	CASSSQTSGKGNEQLF
TRBV6-2/TRBV6-3	TRBJ2-4	few	13	-	TGTGCCAGCAGTCCTGGGGCCAAAAACATTCAGTACTTC	CASSPGAKNIQYF
TRBV7-9	TRBJ2-7	many	15	TRBD2	TGTGCCAGCAGCCCTCGGGGGGGTTTTGAGTCCGAGCAGTACTTC	CASSPRGGFESEQYF
TRBV19	TRBJ2-1	-	16	TRBD1	TGTGCCAGTAGTATTCTTGGACAGGGCTCCTACAATGAGCAGTTCTTC	CASSILGQGSYNEQFF
TRBV6-1	TRBJ2-7	many	16	TRBD2	TGTGCCAGCAGCCCCGCTAGCGGGAGGGCCGGGAACGAGCAGTACTTC	CASSPASGRAGNEQYF
TRBV7-8	TRBJ2-1	-	18	TRBD2	TGTGCCAGCAGCTCCGAAGGGGGGACTAGCGGGAGAGGGAATGAGCAGTTCTTC	CASSSEGGTSGRGNEQFF
TRBV2	TRBJ2-2	-	14	-	TGTGCCAGCAGGTTTAATGAGAACACCGGGGAGCTGTTTTTT	CASRFNENTGELFF
TRBV5-1	TRBJ1-2	many	15	-	TGCGCCAGCAGCGGGGGGTTAGATTCTAACTATGGCTACACCTTC	CASSGGLDSNYGYTF
TRBV28	TRBJ2-7	many	19	TRBD2	TGTGCCAGCAGTCTTCGCTCAGGACTAGCGGGGGGGGCCGGCAACGAGCAGTACTTC	CASSLRSGLAGGAGNEQYF
TRBV5-1	TRBJ2-5	many	14	-	TGCGCCAGCAGCTTGGGATGGGCCTGGGAGACCCAGTACTTC	CASSLGWAWETQYF
TRBV18	TRBJ2-6	few	19	TRBD1	TGTGCCAGCTCACCGATCGGACAGGTCTTTTTCTCTGGGGCCAACGTCCTGACTTTC	CASSPIGQVFFSGANVLTF
TRBV7-9	TRBJ1-2	many	14	-	TGTGCCAGCAGCCTAACAGGAGCTAACTATGGCTACACCTTC	CASSLTGANYGYTF
TRBV2	TRBJ2-2	many	16	TRBD1	TGTGCCAGCAGTGAGAGGAGACAGGGTAACACCGGGGAGCTGTTTTTT	CASSERRQGNTGELFF
TRBV20-1	TRBJ2-2	-	18	TRBD1	TGCAGTGCTCACCAAAAGAGCCACGGGACAGGGGTTACCGGGGAGCTGTTTTTT	CSAHQKSHGTGVTGELFF
TRBV7-9	TRBJ2-3	-	13	TRBD2	TGTGCCAGCGCGGGACTAGTTTCAGATACGCAGTATTTT	CASAGLVSDTQYF
TRBV28	TRBJ1-2	many	15	-	TGTGCCAGCAGTTTAGCAGGGACCTCTAACTATGGCTACACCTTC	CASSLAGTSNYGYTF
TRBV6-2/TRBV6-3	TRBJ1-1	-	16	-	TGTGCCAGCAGTTACTCGGTAGGAAGGGAGGACACTGAAGCTTTCTTT	CASSYSVGREDTEAFF
TRBV6-1	TRBJ1-5	few	14	-	TGTGCCACCTCAGAAGGGGTAGGAAATCAGCCCCAGCATTTT	CATSEGVGNQPQHF
TRBV5-5	TRBJ1-5	few	15	-	TGTGCCAGCAGCTCCCCTTTGCAGGGGAGTCAGCCCCAGCATTTT	CASSSPLQGSQPQHF
TRBV5-1	TRBJ1-2	many	13	-	TGCGCCAGCAGCTTGGAAAGCGGCTATGGCTACACCTTC	CASSLESGYGYTF
TRBV19	TRBJ2-7	many	13	-	TGTGCCAGTAGTATGACAGAGGACTACGAGCAGTACTTC	CASSMTEDYEQYF
TRBV6-1	TRBJ2-2	many	14	-	TGTGCCATCCAGAGACTAAGGGGCACCGGGGAGCTGTTTTTT	CAIQRLRGTGELFF
TRBV5-6	TRBJ2-7	few	15	TRBD1	TGTGCCAGCAGCACGGGGGACAGGGCGCCCTACGAGCAGTACTTC	CASSTGDRAPYEQYF
TRBV20-1	TRBJ2-3	once	14	TRBD2	TGCAGTGCTATGGAGCCCGGGGGGGCAGATACGCAGTATTTT	CSAMEPGGADTQYF
TRBV4-1	TRBJ1-1	few	14	-	TGCGCCAGCAGCCATGAAGTCCTTTATAGTGAAGCTTTCTTT	CASSHEVLYSEAFF
TRBV30	TRBJ2-1	many	14	TRBD2	TGTGCCTGGAGTGAGGGACTAGCCTACAATGAGCAGTTCTTC	CAWSEGLAYNEQFF
TRBV6-4	TRBJ1-4	many	15	-	TGTGCCAGCAGTCCAACGGGGGTCCATAATGAAAAACTGTTTTTT	CASSPTGVHNEKLFF
TRBV12-3/TRBV12-4	TRBJ2-5	many	15	TRBD1	TGTGCCAGCACCCCGGGGCAGGGGGTCCAAGAGACCCAGTACTTC	CASTPGQGVQETQYF
TRBV20-1	TRBJ2-1	many	11	-	TGCAGTGCGTCGCGGATCGGGGAGCAGTTCTTC	CSASRIGEQFF
TRBV20-1	TRBJ2-7	many	13	-	TGCAGTGCTAGAGACCCCCCAAGCTACGAGCAGTACTTC	CSARDPPSYEQYF
TRBV7-6	TRBJ2-2	few	15	-	TGTGCCAGCAGCAGAGCCGGGACAAACACCGGGGAGCTGTTTTTT	CASSRAGTNTGELFF
TRBV2	TRBJ2-7	many	14	-	TGTGCCAGCAGTGAACTACTAAATGTCTACGAGCAGTACTTC	CASSELLNVYEQYF
TRBV24-1	TRBJ1-2	few	14	-	TGTGCCACCAGTGATTTCAGGGTCAACTATGGCTACACCTTC	CATSDFRVNYGYTF
TRBV14	TRBJ1-3	-	13	-	TGTGCCAGTAAGGACAGCTCTGGAAACACCATATATTTT	CASKDSSGNTIYF
TRBV20-1	TRBJ2-5	many	14	-	TGCAGTGCTAGAGTCGCCGGCTATCTAGAGACCCAGTACTTC	CSARVAGYLETQYF
TRBV5-1	TRBJ2-5	few	14	TRBD1	TGCGCCAGCCGCGGACAGGAGGTGCAAGAGACCCAGTACTTC	CASRGQEVQETQYF
TRBV14	TRBJ1-1	-	15	-	TGTGCCAGCGGTCATGGGGGATCTATGAACACTGAAGCTTTCTTT	CASGHGGSMNTEAFF